Below, 15 T cell receptor delta chains from the same sample are listed, as sequenced in a study of gammadelta T cells in human blood. TCRdb ran CATT on the RT-PCR reads. The repertoire holds about 1,900 delta-chain clones, with around 2.8% as singletons. Sample: Vgamma9Vdelta2 gamma-delta T cells from fetal blood. These receptors all come from a human fetus.

This chain joins TRDV2 and TRDJ2; D ambiguous. V lost 0 bases, J lost 9 bases, and 16 bases lay in between. Germline assignment: CDR1 GEAIGNYY and CDR2 EKD. The CDR3 contains 15 residues. CDR3 nucleotides: TGTGCCTGTGACACCGTCGGCGGGTTTGGGACACAACTCTTCTTT. It is translated as CACDTVGGFGTQLFF.

This clone ranks as medium-sized. The chain joins TRDV2 to TRDJ3, with 9 bases lining up with TRDD3. CDR3 length: 15 amino acids. The germline V gene encodes CDR1 GEAIGNYY and CDR2 EKD. V was pared by 3 bases and J by 9 bases, with 5 bases of the junction left unmatched. The CDR3, as DNA: TGTGCCTGTGACGTCCTGGGGGATTTCACCCGACAGATGTTTTTC. This encodes CACDVLGDFTRQMFF.

Only a few counts were recorded for this clone. The chain is built from TRDV2 and TRDJ3, with no clear D. In the absence of a J gene in TCRdb, the DNA was matched to germline to assign it here. Trimming took off 1 base at V and 0 bases at J, with 6 bases between the two ends. This CDR3 contains 16 residues. Germline V gene sequence: CDR1 GEAIGNYY, CDR2 EKD. The CDR3 coding sequence is TGTGCCTGTGACACGTGGAGCTCCTGGGACACCCGACAGATGTTTTTC. Its translation: CACDTWSSWDTRQMFF.

By frequency in the sample, this clone is medium-sized. The chain employs TRDV2 and TRDJ2; 7 bases map to TRDD3. This CDR3 comprises 15 residues. The germline gives CDR1 GEAIGNYY, CDR2 EKD. V was clipped by 0 bases and J by 7 bases; unmatched bases: 7. In DNA, the CDR3 is TGTGCCTGTGACACCACTGGGGATAGGAGAGCACAACTCTTCTTT. Its translation is CACDTTGDRRAQLFF.

This clone was seen more than once but under ten times. The limits of the CDR3 on the DNA are not certain, so only TCRdb's listed CDR3 is given. Without a V gene call, the J gene is given as TRDJ3; the D call in the table, TRDD3, was not verified against the DNA. 22 amino acids form the CDR3, both terminal residues included. CDR3 region: CSVLLCSKLGDTRSWDTRQMFF.

By share, this clone counts as medium-sized. This chain links TRDV2 with TRDJ3; 11 bases match TRDD3. With 0 bases clipped from V and 0 bases from J, the junction kept 6 bases outside the gene matches. Germline V lookup: CDR1 GEAIGNYY, CDR2 EKD. The CDR3 is made up of 20 amino acids. The DNA of the CDR3 is TGTGCCTGTGACACCGCTGGGGGATACCTTAGCTCCTGGGACACCCGACAGATGTTTTTC. Its translation is CACDTAGGYLSSWDTRQMFF.

This clone is termed medium-sized. The chain carries TRDV2 and TRDJ1; 8 nucleotides agree with TRDD3. The length of the CDR3 is 13 residues. Germline V gene data show CDR1 as GEAIGNYY and CDR2 as EKD. V shed 0 bases and J 6 bases; nucleotides not matched to a gene: 2. CDR3 nucleotides: TGTGCCTGTGACACCTGGGGGATTAATAAACTCATCTTT. Its protein is CACDTWGINKLIF.

This clone was observed a handful of times. The chain employs TRDV2 and TRDJ3, with 9 bases fitting TRDD3. TCRdb supplies no J gene; here it was assigned by aligning the nucleotide sequence to germline. This CDR3 comprises 19 residues. Germline assignment: CDR1 GEAIGNYY and CDR2 EKD. J gave up 0 bases and V 0 bases, and 5 bases lay outside the gene matches. Written as DNA, the CDR3 is TGTGCCTGTGACACCCTGGGGGATCGAAGCTCCTGGGACACCCGACAGATGTTTTTC. It translates to CACDTLGDRSSWDTRQMFF.

This clone appeared a few times. The chain has TRDV1 and TRDJ1; 9 bases match TRDD2. The CDR3 loop spans 23 amino acids. V lost 0 bases, J lost 0 bases, and 23 bases stayed unmatched. Germline assignment: CDR1 TSWWSYY and CDR2 QGS. In nucleotides, the CDR3 is TGTGCTCTTGGGGAACTAGGCGCTCCTTCCTACGGTTGGGGGAAGCGGTACACCGATAAACTCATCTTT. Translated: CALGELGAPSYGWGKRYTDKLIF.

This clone was seen only a few times. TCRdb assigns this DNA the protein of a much larger clone, which departs from its translation at residue 5; this likely reflects a read error, and the protein shown comes from translating the DNA. V and J are TRDV2 and TRDJ3; 11 nucleotides match TRDD3. The germline V gene encodes CDR1 GEAIGNYY and CDR2 EKD. CDR3 length equals 18 residues. The junction had 5 bases not matched to a gene; V was cut back by 3 bases and J by 2 bases. CDR3 loop: CACDSVLGDTWDTRQMFF. The CDR3 nucleotides read TGTGCCTGTGACTCCGTACTGGGGGATACCTGGGACACCCGACAGATGTTTTTC.

Relative to its sample, this clone is medium-sized. This chain links TRDV2 with TRDJ1; TRDD3 agrees at 8 bases. No J segment appears in TCRdb, so it was assigned here by matching the sequence to germline. CDR1 and CDR2 from the germline V gene are GEAIGNYY and EKD. This CDR3 spans 17 amino acids. V lost 0 bases to trimming and J lost 0 bases; unmatched junction nucleotides: 8. CDR3 DNA sequence: TGTGCCTGTGACACCGTACTCTACTGGGGGGACACCGATAAACTCATCTTT. Encoded protein: CACDTVLYWGDTDKLIF.

By sample fraction, this clone is medium-sized. Other DNA sequences of this sample code for an identical CDR3. This sequence joins TRDV2 and TRDJ3; a possible D gene is TRDD3 (5 bases). CDR1 GEAIGNYY and CDR2 EKD come from the germline V gene. The germline V and J ends were trimmed by 0 bases and 1 base, with 6 bases remaining between them. The CDR3 runs 16 residues. CDR3 sequence reads: CACDTWGSWDTRQMFF. In DNA, the CDR3 is TGTGCCTGTGACACCTGGGGATCCTGGGACACCCGACAGATGTTTTTC.

This clone is judged medium-sized. The rearrangement joins TRDV2 to TRDJ1, with TRDD3 identical over 7 bases. Trimming removed 2 bases from V and 2 bases from J; junction bases left unmatched: 7. The germline V gene has CDR1 GEAIGNYY and CDR2 EKD. This CDR3 has 15 residues. The CDR3 DNA reads as TGTGCCTGTGACATACTGGGGATCACGACCGATAAACTCATCTTT. As protein: CACDILGITTDKLIF.

Relative to its sample, this clone is medium-sized. This may arise from a read error, as a much more abundant clone is one base away. The chain carries TRDV2 and TRDJ2, with 9 nucleotides matching TRDD3. Germline CDR1 and CDR2: GEAIGNYY and EKD. The CDR3 extends over 16 amino acids. V shed 3 bases and J 0 bases; nucleotides not matched to a gene: 4. CDR3 region: CACDVLGETLTAQLFF. Written as DNA, the CDR3 is TGTGCCTGTGACGTACTGGGGGAAACTTTGACAGCACAACTCTTCTTT.

Within the sample, this clone is medium-sized. V and J are TRDV2 and TRDJ3; 8 bases match TRDD3. CDR1 is GEAIGNYY, CDR2 EKD, per germline. The CDR3 length is 18 residues. Losses at the gene ends were 2 bases for V and 0 bases for J; bases not matched to a gene: 5. In DNA, the CDR3 is TGTGCCTGTGACAACTGGGGGGTAAGCTCCTGGGACACCCGACAGATGTTTTTC. This sequence encodes CACDNWGVSSWDTRQMFF.